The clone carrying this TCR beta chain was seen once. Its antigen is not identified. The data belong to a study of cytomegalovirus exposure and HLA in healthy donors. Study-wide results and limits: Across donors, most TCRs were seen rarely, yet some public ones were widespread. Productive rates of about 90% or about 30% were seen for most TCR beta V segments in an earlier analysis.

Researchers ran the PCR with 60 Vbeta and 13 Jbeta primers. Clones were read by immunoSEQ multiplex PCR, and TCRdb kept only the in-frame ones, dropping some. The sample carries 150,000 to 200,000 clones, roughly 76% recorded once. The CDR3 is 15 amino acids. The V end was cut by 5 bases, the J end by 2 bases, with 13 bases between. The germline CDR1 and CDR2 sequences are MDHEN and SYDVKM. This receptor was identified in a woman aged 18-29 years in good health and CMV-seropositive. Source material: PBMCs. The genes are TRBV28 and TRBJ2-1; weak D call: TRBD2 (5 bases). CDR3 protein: CASSPLGSAYNEQFF. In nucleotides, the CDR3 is TGTGCCAGCAGTCCGTTAGGGAGCGCCTACAATGAGCAGTTCTTC.